This TCR beta chain derives from a study of T cell changes during pregnancy in multiple sclerosis. V trimming: 10 bases; J trimming: 6 bases; junction bases outside the gene matches: 13. Germline values: CDR1 MGHDK, CDR2 SYGVNS. The CDR3 length is 15 residues. This table comes from immunoSEQ multiplex PCR, and its TCRdb copy is limited to in-frame clones, with some not included. The profile shows about 38,000 clones, 91% of them singletons. The sequence was collected from a female donor with multiple sclerosis, enrolled in a pregnancy study. The input for sequencing was CD8+ T cells from peripheral blood mononuclear cells, taken after pregnancy. V gene TRBV25-1 combines with J gene TRBJ1-5; 9 bases are shared with TRBD1. CDR3 sequence: CAICWDREFTQPQHF. The CDR3 nucleotides are TGTGCCATTTGTTGGGACAGGGAGTTTACTCAGCCCCAGCATTTT.